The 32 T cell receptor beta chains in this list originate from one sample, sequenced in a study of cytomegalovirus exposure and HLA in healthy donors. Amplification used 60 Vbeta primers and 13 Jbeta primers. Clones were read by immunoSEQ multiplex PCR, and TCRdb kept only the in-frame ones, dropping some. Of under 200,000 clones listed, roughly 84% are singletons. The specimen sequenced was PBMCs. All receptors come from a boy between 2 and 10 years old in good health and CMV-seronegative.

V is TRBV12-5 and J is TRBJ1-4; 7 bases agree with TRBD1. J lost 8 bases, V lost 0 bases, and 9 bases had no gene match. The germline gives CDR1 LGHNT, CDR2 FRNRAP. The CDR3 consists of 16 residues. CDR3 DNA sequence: TGTGCTAGTGGTTTGGTACGAGAGGGGGCGGGAGAAAAACTGTTTTTT. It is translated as CASGLVREGAGEKLFF.

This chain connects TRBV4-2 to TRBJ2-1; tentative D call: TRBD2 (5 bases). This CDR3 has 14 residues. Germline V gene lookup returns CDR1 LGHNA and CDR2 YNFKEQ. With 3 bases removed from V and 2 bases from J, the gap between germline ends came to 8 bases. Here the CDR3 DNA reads TGTGCCAGCAGCCAGACCGGGACCTACAATGAGCAGTTCTTC. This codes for CASSQTGTYNEQFF.

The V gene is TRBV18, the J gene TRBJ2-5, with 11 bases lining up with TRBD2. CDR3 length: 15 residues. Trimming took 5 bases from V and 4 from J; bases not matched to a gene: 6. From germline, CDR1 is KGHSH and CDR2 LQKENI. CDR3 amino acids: CASSTGLAEGETQYF. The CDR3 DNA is TGTGCCAGCTCAACGGGACTAGCGGAGGGAGAGACCCAGTACTTC.

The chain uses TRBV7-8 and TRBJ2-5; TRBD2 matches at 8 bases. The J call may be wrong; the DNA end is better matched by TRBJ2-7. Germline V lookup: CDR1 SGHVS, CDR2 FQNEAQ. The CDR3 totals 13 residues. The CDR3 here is CASSPGRVGEQYF. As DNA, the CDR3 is TGTGCCAGCAGCCCCGGGAGGGTTGGCGAGCAGTACTTC.

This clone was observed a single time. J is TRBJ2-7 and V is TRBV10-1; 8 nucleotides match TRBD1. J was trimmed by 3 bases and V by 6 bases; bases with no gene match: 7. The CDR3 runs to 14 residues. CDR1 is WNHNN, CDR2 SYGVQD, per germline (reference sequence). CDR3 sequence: CASSPRQGIYEQYF. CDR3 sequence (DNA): TGCGCCAGCAGCCCTAGACAGGGGATCTACGAGCAGTACTTC.

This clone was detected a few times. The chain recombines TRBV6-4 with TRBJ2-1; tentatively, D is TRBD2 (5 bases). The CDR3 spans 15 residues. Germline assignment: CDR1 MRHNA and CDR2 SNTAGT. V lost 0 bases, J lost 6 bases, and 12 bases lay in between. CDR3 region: CASSDSRVASNEQFF. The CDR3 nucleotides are TGTGCCAGCAGTGACTCGAGAGTAGCGAGCAATGAGCAGTTCTTC.

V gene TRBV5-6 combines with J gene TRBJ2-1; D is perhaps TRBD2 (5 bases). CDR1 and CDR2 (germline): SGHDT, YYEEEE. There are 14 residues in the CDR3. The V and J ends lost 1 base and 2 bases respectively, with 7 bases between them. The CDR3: CASSLQEAYNEQFF. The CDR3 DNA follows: TGTGCCAGCAGCTTGCAGGAGGCCTACAATGAGCAGTTCTTC.

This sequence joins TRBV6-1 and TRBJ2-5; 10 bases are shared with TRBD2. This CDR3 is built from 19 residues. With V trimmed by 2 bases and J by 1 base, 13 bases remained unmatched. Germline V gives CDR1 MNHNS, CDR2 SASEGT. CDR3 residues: CASSEWWLAGVGGQETQYF. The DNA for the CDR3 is TGTGCCAGCAGTGAATGGTGGCTAGCGGGAGTTGGGGGCCAAGAGACCCAGTACTTC.

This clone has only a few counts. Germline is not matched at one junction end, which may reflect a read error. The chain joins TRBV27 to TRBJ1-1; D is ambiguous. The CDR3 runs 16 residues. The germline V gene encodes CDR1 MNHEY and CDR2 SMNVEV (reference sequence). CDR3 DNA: TGTGCCAGCAGCTTATATTCCGGGTTTCCGAACACTGAAGCTTTCTTT. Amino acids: CASSLYSGFPNTEAFF.

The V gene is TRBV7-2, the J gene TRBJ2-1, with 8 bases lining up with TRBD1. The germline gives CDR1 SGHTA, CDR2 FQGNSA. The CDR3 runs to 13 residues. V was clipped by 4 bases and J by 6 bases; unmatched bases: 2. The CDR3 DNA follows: TGTGCCAGCAGCTCCGACAGGGGCAATGAGCAGTTCTTC. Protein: CASSSDRGNEQFF.

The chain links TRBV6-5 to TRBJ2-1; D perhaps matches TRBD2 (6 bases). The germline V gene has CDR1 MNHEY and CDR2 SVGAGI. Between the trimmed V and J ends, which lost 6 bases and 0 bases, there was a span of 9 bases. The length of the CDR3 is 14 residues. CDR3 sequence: CASSGSPSYNEQFF. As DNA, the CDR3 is TGTGCCAGCAGCGGGAGTCCCTCCTACAATGAGCAGTTCTTC.

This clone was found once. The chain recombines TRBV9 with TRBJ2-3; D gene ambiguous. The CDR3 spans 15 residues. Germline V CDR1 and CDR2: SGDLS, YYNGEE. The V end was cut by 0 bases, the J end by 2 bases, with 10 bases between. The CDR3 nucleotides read TGTGCCAGCAGCGTAGCTGCACTACCCACAGATACGCAGTATTTT. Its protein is CASSVAALPTDTQYF.

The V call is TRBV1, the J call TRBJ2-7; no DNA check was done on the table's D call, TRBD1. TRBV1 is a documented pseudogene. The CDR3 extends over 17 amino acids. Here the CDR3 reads CTSSQDQGSLPSYEQYF. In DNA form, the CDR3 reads TGCACCAGCAGCCAAGATCAGGGGTCCCTTCCCTCCTACGAGCAGTACTTC.

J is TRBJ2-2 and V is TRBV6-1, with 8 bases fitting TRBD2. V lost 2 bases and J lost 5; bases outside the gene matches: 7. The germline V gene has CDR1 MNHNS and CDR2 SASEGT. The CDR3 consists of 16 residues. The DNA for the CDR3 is TGTGCCAGCAGTGAACTCAGCGGGAGTGGAACCGGGGAGCTGTTTTTT. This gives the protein CASSELSGSGTGELFF.

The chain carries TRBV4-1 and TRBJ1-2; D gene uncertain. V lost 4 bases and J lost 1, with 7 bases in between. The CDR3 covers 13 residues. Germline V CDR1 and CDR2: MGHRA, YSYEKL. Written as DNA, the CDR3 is TGCGCCAGCAGCCTGACATTTAACTATGGCTACACCTTC. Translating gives CASSLTFNYGYTF.

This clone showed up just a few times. The CDR3 is CASSLGQTGQPQHF. The CDR3 coding sequence is TGCGCCAGCAGCTTGGGCCAGACGGGTCAGCCCCAGCATTTT. The chain joins TRBV5-1 to TRBJ1-5; the D is unclear. The germline V and J ends were trimmed by 0 bases and 6 bases, with 10 bases remaining between them. The length of the CDR3 is 14 residues. Per the germline V gene, CDR1 is SGHRS and CDR2 is YFSETQ.

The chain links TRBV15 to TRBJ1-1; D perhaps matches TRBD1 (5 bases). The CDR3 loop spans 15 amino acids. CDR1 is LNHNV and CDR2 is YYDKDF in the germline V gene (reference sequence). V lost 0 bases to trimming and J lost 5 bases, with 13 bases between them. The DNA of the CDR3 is TGTGCCACCAGCAGAGATAAGGGGTTTTGGACTGAAGCTTTCTTT. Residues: CATSRDKGFWTEAFF.

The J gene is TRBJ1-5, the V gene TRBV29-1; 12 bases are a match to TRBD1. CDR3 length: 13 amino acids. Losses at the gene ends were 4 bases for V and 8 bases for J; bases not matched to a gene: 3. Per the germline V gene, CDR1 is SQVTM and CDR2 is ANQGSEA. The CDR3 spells CSVAGQGAEPQHF. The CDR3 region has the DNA TGCAGCGTTGCGGGACAGGGGGCTGAGCCCCAGCATTTT.

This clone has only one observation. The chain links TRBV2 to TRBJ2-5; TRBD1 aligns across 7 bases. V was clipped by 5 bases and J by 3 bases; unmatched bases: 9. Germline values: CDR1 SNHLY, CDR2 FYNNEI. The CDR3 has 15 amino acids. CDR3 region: CASSRVRQGKETQYF. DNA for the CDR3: TGTGCCAGCAGTAGAGTTCGACAGGGCAAAGAGACCCAGTACTTC. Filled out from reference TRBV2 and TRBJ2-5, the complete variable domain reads EPEVTQTPSHQVTQMGQEVILRCVPISNHLYFYWYRQILGQKVEFLVSFYNNEISEKSEIFDDQFSVERPDGSNFTLKIRSTKLEDSAMYFCASSRVRQGKETQYFGPGTRLLVL.

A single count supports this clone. The CDR3 DNA is TGCGCCAGCAGTGACTTGAGGGTGGGCGAGCAGTACTTC. It yields the protein CASSDLRVGEQYF. The chain couples TRBV10-1 to TRBJ2-7, with TRBD2 as a possible D gene (5 bases). The CDR3 covers 13 residues. Germline loops: CDR1 WNHNN, CDR2 SYGVQD (reference sequence). V lost 3 bases, J lost 6 bases, and 12 bases lay in between.

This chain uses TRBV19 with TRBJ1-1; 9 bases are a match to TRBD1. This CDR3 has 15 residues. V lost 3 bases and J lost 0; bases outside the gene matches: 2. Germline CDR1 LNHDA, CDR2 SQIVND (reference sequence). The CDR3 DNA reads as TGTGCCAGTAGTATGGGACAGGGTTTGAACACTGAAGCTTTCTTT. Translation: CASSMGQGLNTEAFF.

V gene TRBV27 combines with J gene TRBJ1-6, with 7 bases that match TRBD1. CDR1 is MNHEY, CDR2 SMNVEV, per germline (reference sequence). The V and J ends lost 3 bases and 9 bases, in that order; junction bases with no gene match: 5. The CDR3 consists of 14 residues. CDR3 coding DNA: TGTGCCAGCAGTTTTGGGACAGACGGTTCACCCCTCCACTTT. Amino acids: CASSFGTDGSPLHF.

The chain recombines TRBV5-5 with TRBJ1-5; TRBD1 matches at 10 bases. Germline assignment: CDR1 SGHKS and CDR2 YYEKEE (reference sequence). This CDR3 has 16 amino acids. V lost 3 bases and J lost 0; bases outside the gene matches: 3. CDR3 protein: CASSSRQGASNQPQHF. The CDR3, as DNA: TGTGCCAGCAGCTCCCGACAGGGGGCTAGCAATCAGCCCCAGCATTTT.

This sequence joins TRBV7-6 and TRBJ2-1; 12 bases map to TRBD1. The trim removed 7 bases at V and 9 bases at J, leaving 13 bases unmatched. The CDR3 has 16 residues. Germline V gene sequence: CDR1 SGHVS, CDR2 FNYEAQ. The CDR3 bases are TGTGCCAGCACCCCACCCGCCGGGACAGGGGGCTTTGAGCAGTTCTTC. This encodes CASTPPAGTGGFEQFF.

CDR3 sequence (DNA): TGTGCCAGCAGCCAAGATTGGCGGGGGGCGGATGAAGCTTTCTTT. The encoded protein is CASSQDWRGADEAFF. The chain carries TRBV4-2 and TRBJ1-1, with D tentatively TRBD1 (6 bases). From germline, CDR1 is LGHNA and CDR2 YNFKEQ. Between the trimmed V and J ends, which lost 0 bases and 7 bases, there was a span of 15 bases. This CDR3 is 15 amino acids long.

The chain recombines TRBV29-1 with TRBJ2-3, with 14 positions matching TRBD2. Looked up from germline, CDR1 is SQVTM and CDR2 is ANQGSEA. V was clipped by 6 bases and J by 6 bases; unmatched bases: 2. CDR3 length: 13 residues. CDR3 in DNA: TGCAGCGTAGGGACTAGCGGGGGCGATACGCAGTATTTT. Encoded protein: CSVGTSGGDTQYF.

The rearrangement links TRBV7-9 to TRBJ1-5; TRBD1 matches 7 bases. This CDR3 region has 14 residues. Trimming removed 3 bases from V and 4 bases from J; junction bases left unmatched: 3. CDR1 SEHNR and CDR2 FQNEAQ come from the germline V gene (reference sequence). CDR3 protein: CASSFTGENQPQHF. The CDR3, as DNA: TGTGCCAGCAGCTTCACAGGGGAGAATCAGCCCCAGCATTTT.

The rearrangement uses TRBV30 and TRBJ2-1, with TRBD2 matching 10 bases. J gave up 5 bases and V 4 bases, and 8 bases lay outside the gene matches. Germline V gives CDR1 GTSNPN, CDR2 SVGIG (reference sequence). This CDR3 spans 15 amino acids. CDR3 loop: CAWTQWLAGDNEQFF. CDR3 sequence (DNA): TGTGCCTGGACCCAGTGGCTAGCGGGAGACAATGAGCAGTTCTTC.

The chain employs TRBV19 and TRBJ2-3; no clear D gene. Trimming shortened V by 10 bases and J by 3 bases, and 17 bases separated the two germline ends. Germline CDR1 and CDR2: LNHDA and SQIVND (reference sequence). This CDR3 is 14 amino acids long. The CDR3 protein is CATSTTLGTDTQYF. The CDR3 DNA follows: TGTGCCACATCGACGACCCTAGGTACAGATACGCAGTATTTT.

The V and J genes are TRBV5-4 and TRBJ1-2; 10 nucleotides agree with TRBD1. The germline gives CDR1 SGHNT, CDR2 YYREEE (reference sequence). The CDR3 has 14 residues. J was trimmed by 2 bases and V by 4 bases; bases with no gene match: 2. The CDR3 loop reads CASSQDRGNYGYTF. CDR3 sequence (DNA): TGTGCCAGCAGCCAGGACAGGGGGAACTATGGCTACACCTTC.

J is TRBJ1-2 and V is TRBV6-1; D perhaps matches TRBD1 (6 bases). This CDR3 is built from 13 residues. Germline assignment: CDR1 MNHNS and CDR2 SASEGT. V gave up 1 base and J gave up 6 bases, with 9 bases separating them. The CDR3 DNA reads TGTGCCAGCAGTGAAGTACAGGGCAATGGCTACACCTTC. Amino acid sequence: CASSEVQGNGYTF.

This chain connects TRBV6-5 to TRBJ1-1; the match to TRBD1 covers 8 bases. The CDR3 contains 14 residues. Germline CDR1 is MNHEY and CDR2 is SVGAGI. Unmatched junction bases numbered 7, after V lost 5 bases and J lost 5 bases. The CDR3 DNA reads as TGTGCCAGCAGTCCCACAGGGGGTAGGACTGAAGCTTTCTTT. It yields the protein CASSPTGGRTEAFF.